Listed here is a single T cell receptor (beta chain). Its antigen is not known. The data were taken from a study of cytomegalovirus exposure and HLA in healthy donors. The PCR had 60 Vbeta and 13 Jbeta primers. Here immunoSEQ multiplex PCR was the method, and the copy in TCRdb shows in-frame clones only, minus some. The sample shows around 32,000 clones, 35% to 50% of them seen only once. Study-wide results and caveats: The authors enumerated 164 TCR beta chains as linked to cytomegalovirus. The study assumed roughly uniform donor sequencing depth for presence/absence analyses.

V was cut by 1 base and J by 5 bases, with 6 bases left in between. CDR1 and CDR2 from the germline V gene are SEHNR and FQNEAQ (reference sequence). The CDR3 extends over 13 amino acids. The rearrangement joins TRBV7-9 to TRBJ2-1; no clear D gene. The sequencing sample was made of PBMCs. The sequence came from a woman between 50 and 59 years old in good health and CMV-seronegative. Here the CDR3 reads CASSLGAHNEQFF. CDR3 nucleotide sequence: TGTGCCAGCAGCTTAGGGGCACACAATGAGCAGTTCTTC. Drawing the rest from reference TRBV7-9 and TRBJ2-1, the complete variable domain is DTGVSQNPRHKITKRGQNVTFRCDPISEHNRLYWYRQTLGQGPEFLTYFQNEAQLEKSRLLSDRFSAERPKGSFSTLEIQRTEQGDSAMYLCASSLGAHNEQFFGPGTRLTVL.